The 27 T cell receptor beta chains listed next were all sequenced from one sample in a study of CD8+CD57+ T cells in acquired aplastic anemia. For CDR3 and TCR beta VDJ profiling, genomic DNA was the template used. In TCRdb, the reads were re-called with MiXCR into one record per CDR3 protein. The table has 200,000 to 250,000 distinct CDR3 sequences, 60% to 65% seen once; the top ten hold about 29%. The sample comprised sorted CD4+, CD8+, or CD8+CD57+ T cells (not recorded which) from PBMCs. These receptors all stem from a human donor in good health.

This chain connects TRBV7-3 to TRBJ2-3; 9 bases align to TRBD1. The CDR3 runs 16 residues. Unmatched junction bases numbered 11, after V lost 5 bases and J lost 5 bases. Germline V gives CDR1 SGHTA, CDR2 FQGTGA. The CDR3 sequence: CASSNDPGQGEDTQYF. The CDR3 DNA reads as TGTGCCAGCAGCAACGACCCGGGACAGGGTGAAGATACGCAGTATTTT.

The rearrangement joins TRBV20-1 to TRBJ2-2, with TRBD1 identical over 9 bases. The CDR3 sequence is 15 residues long. V gave up 6 bases and J gave up 4 bases; unmatched junction bases: 9. CDR1 and CDR2 from the germline V gene are DFQATT and SNEGSKA (reference sequence). The CDR3 protein is CSAQGQGMSTGELFF. CDR3 DNA sequence: TGCAGTGCGCAGGGACAGGGAATGAGCACCGGGGAGCTGTTTTTT.

In nucleotides, the CDR3 is TGTGCCAGCAGCCTCCGTTCGGACGGGACCTCCTACGAGCAGTACTTC. Protein: CASSLRSDGTSYEQYF. The chain is built from TRBV7-9 and TRBJ2-7; D may correspond to TRBD1 or TRBD2 (5 bases each). The V gene's germline CDR1 is SEHNR and CDR2 FQNEAQ (reference sequence). CDR3 length: 16 residues. V lost 5 bases, J lost 0 bases, and 17 bases lay in between. Looking up the rest from reference TRBV7-9 and TRBJ2-7 gives the full variable domain: DTGVSQNPRHKITKRGQNVTFRCDPISEHNRLYWYRQTLGQGPEFLTYFQNEAQLEKSRLLSDRFSAERPKGSFSTLEIQRTEQGDSAMYLCASSLRSDGTSYEQYFGPGTRLTVT.

The gene calls are TRBV7-6 and TRBJ2-1; 7 nucleotides match TRBD1. Germline values: CDR1 SGHVS, CDR2 FNYEAQ. V gave up 5 bases and J gave up 7 bases; unmatched junction bases: 14. The CDR3 covers 16 residues. CDR3 region: CASSRELQGWLNEQFF. As DNA, the CDR3 is TGTGCCAGCAGCCGAGAGCTACAGGGGTGGTTGAATGAGCAGTTCTTC.

This clonotype came up many times. This chain joins TRBV7-8 and TRBJ2-3; 7 bases match TRBD2. The CDR3 extends over 13 amino acids. J gave up 4 bases and V 6 bases, and 4 bases lay outside the gene matches. CDR1 is SGHVS and CDR2 is FQNEAQ in the germline V gene. In nucleotides, the CDR3 is TGTGCCAGCAGTTCGGGAGGCCCAGATACGCAGTATTTT. Its translation: CASSSGGPDTQYF.

This chain links TRBV9 with TRBJ1-3; D call uncertain. This CDR3 contains 13 residues. V was clipped by 5 bases and J by 6 bases, with 12 bases between them. Germline CDR1 SGDLS, CDR2 YYNGEE. For the CDR3, the DNA is TGTGCCAGCAGTTTCGAGGTAGTAAACACCATATATTTT. Translating gives CASSFEVVNTIYF.

This clonotype was recorded once. The rearrangement joins TRBV7-8 to TRBJ2-7, with a weak D call TRBD2 (7 bases). Germline-derived CDR1 and CDR2 are SGHVS and FQNEAQ. The CDR3 totals 15 residues. Trimming pared 5 bases from V and 1 base from J, leaving 15 bases between. CDR3 bases: TGTGCCAGCAGCCCAGAGGGGGGGGAGTCCTACGAGCAGTACTTC. This sequence encodes CASSPEGGESYEQYF.

The CDR3 region is CASSGVAYEQYF. CDR3 bases: TGTGCCAGCAGCGGTGTGGCCTACGAGCAGTACTTC. The chain carries TRBV7-9 and TRBJ2-7; D remains unclear. Trimming cost V 5 bases and J 2 bases, with 7 bases left between them. CDR1 is SEHNR, CDR2 FQNEAQ, per germline (reference sequence). This CDR3 has 12 amino acids.

This clonotype showed up many times. The J gene is TRBJ1-2, the V gene TRBV10-3; 7 nucleotides agree with TRBD1. The ends lost 0 bases at V and 6 bases at J; junction bases unmatched: 1. The CDR3 runs 13 residues. Germline CDR1 and CDR2: ENHRY and SYGVKD. CDR3 DNA: TGTGCCATCAGTGAGTCCGGGACAGATGGCTACACCTTC. Protein product: CAISESGTDGYTF.

In regard to this clonotype: With a much larger clone just one base away, this may be a read error. This chain joins TRBV11-3 and TRBJ2-2; TRBD1 matches at 8 bases. In germline, CDR1 is SGHNT, CDR2 YENEEA. CDR3 length: 14 amino acids. The CDR3 region is CDSSAQTGAGELFF. The CDR3 DNA is TGTGACAGCAGCGCTCAGACAGGGGCCGGGGAGCTGTTTTTT.

V gene TRBV24-1 combines with J gene TRBJ2-7; D may be TRBD1 (6 bases). The CDR3 loop spans 16 amino acids. V lost 4 bases and J 2 bases, leaving 17 bases between the germline ends. CDR1 KGHDR and CDR2 SFDVKD come from the germline V gene. The chain's CDR3 is CATSDPRQEGTYEQYF. As DNA, the CDR3 is TGTGCCACCAGTGACCCCCGACAGGAAGGTACCTACGAGCAGTACTTC.

The chain links TRBV2 to TRBJ2-5, with TRBD2 matching over 12 bases. V shed 6 bases and J 5 bases; nucleotides not matched to a gene: 7. The CDR3 sequence is 15 residues long. Germline loops: CDR1 SNHLY, CDR2 FYNNEI. This CDR3 reads CASSQASGGAETQYF. In DNA form, the CDR3 reads TGTGCCAGCAGCCAGGCTAGCGGGGGGGCGGAGACCCAGTACTTC.

The chain has TRBV7-2 and TRBJ1-2, with D hard to call. This CDR3 is built from 13 residues. CDR1 and CDR2 from the germline V gene are SGHTA and FQGNSA. V shed 5 bases and J shed 2 bases, with 9 bases lying between them. The CDR3 sequence is CASSLIFNYGYTF. In DNA form, the CDR3 reads TGTGCCAGCAGCCTAATCTTCAACTATGGCTACACCTTC.

Remarks on this clonotype: Germline is not matched at one junction end, which may reflect a read error. The chain joins TRBV20-1 to TRBJ2-7; D is undetermined. CDR3 length: 11 amino acids. The germline CDR1 and CDR2 sequences are DFQATT and SNEGSKA (reference sequence). The CDR3 DNA follows: TGCAGTGTCCCCGACGGATACGAGCAGTGCTTC. Protein sequence: CSVPDGYEQCF.

The chain links TRBV9 to TRBJ2-3; D assignment may be TRBD1 or TRBD2 (6 bases each). Trimming pared 1 base from V and 11 bases from J, leaving 14 bases between. Germline V gives CDR1 SGDLS, CDR2 YYNGEE. This CDR3 contains 13 residues. As DNA, the CDR3 is TGTGCCAGCAGCGTATACGGGGGCAATGAGCAGTATTTT. Amino acids: CASSVYGGNEQYF.

The V gene is TRBV2, the J gene TRBJ1-5; TRBD1 aligns across 8 bases. There are 15 residues in the CDR3. Looked up from germline, CDR1 is SNHLY and CDR2 is FYNNEI. J lost 0 bases, V lost 6 bases, and 4 bases had no gene match. CDR3 sequence (DNA): TGTGCCAGCAGAGGGACAGGTTATAGCAATCAGCCCCAGCATTTT. This gives the protein CASRGTGYSNQPQHF. Filled out from reference TRBV2 and TRBJ1-5, the complete variable domain reads EPEVTQTPSHQVTQMGQEVILRCVPISNHLYFYWYRQILGQKVEFLVSFYNNEISEKSEIFDDQFSVERPDGSNFTLKIRSTKLEDSAMYFCASRGTGYSNQPQHFGDGTRLSIL.

Comment on this clonotype: Compared with germline, one end of the junction differs, possibly owing to a read error. This chain joins TRBV19 and TRBJ1-5, with 7 bases aligning to TRBD1. Per germline, CDR1 LNHDA and CDR2 SQIVND (reference sequence). The length of the CDR3 is 15 residues. The CDR3 nucleotides read TGTGCCAGCAGCCAGGGGACAGCTAGCAATCGGCCCCAGCATTTT. This encodes CASSQGTASNRPQHF.

The genes are TRBV19 and TRBJ2-5, with 8 bases matching TRBD2. Germline V CDR1 and CDR2: LNHDA, SQIVND (reference sequence). Trimming at V came to 7 bases and at J to 4 bases, leaving 14 bases not matched to a gene. This CDR3 region has 16 residues. CDR3 in amino acids: CASNSPGLGELETQYF. The CDR3 coding sequence is TGTGCCAGTAATTCACCGGGACTAGGGGAGTTAGAGACCCAGTACTTC.

V usage is TRBV5-1 and J usage is TRBJ2-5; 8 nucleotides align to TRBD2. V lost 5 bases and J lost 5; bases outside the gene matches: 11. CDR1 and CDR2 (germline): SGHRS, YFSETQ. There are 15 residues in the CDR3. Written as DNA, the CDR3 is TGCGCCAGCAGGAGAGCGGGGGCCAAGGGGGAGACCCAGTACTTC. Translating it yields CASRRAGAKGETQYF.

The chain combines TRBV20-1 with TRBJ2-3; TRBD2 agrees at 12 bases. V dropped 5 bases and J dropped 1; count of bases not matched to a gene: 4. The CDR3 sequence is 15 residues long. Germline CDR1 and CDR2: DFQATT and SNEGSKA (reference sequence). As DNA, the CDR3 is TGCAGTGCTGGCCGACTAGCGGGAGGCACAGATACGCAGTATTTT. Translated: CSAGRLAGGTDTQYF.

This clonotype was recorded at least ten times. A read error may be the cause here, since a much bigger clone is one base away. The chain has TRBV20-1 and TRBJ2-7; perhaps TRBD1 as D (6 bases). Germline V lookup: CDR1 DFQATT, CDR2 SNEGSKA (reference sequence). V gave up 8 bases and J gave up 6 bases, with 14 bases separating them. The CDR3 contains 11 residues. The CDR3, as DNA: TGCAGTACCGCAGGGGAATCCGAGCAGTACTTC. This codes for CSTAGESEQYF.

Comment on this clonotype: One end of the junction does not line up with germline, which may come from a read error. The J gene is TRBJ1-1, the V gene TRBV2; D uncertain. CDR3 length: 12 amino acids. The germline CDR1 and CDR2 sequences are SNHLY and FYNNEI. The CDR3 DNA follows: TGTGCCAGCAGGGAAGACACTACTGAAGCTTTCTTT. It codes for CASREDTTEAFF.

The chain couples TRBV30 to TRBJ2-1; tentatively, D is TRBD1 or TRBD2 (5 bases each). V shed 0 bases and J shed 10 bases, with 10 bases lying between them. The germline gives CDR1 GTSNPN, CDR2 SVGIG (reference sequence). This CDR3 contains 12 residues. Here the CDR3 reads CAWSVQRGEQFF. The DNA for the CDR3 is TGTGCCTGGAGTGTACAGAGGGGCGAGCAGTTCTTC.

The chain links TRBV5-5 to TRBJ2-7, with 8 positions matching TRBD1. Germline V gene data show CDR1 as SGHKS and CDR2 as YYEKEE (reference sequence). Unmatched junction bases numbered 11, after V lost 0 bases and J lost 6 bases. The CDR3 is 16 residues long. CDR3 loop: CASSLAPPWTGSEQYF. CDR3 DNA sequence: TGTGCCAGCAGCTTGGCCCCCCCCTGGACAGGGAGCGAGCAGTACTTC.

The rearrangement joins TRBV27 to TRBJ1-1; D gene uncertain. The ends were cut back, 0 bases at V and 8 bases at J, with 19 bases in the middle. CDR3 size: 16 residues. Germline values: CDR1 MNHEY, CDR2 SMNVEV (reference sequence). Here the CDR3 reads CASSLSHISVALEAFF. CDR3 bases: TGTGCCAGCAGTTTATCGCATATATCGGTTGCACTAGAAGCTTTCTTT.

V usage is TRBV20-1 and J usage is TRBJ1-5; TRBD1 matches 9 bases. CDR3 length: 13 amino acids. V trimming: 6 bases; J trimming: 3 bases; junction bases outside the gene matches: 3. CDR1 and CDR2 (germline): DFQATT, SNEGSKA (reference sequence). CDR3 loop: CSAGTGPNQPQHF. CDR3 coding DNA: TGCAGTGCGGGGACAGGGCCCAATCAGCCCCAGCATTTT.

This clonotype was counted between two and nine times. One end of the junction does not line up with germline, which may come from a read error. The chain employs TRBV10-3 and TRBJ2-7; 8 bases are a match to TRBD2. The CDR3 spans 15 residues. CDR1 ENHRY and CDR2 SYGVKD come from the germline V gene. The CDR3 DNA reads TGTGCCAGCAGTGAAGGCCTAGCGGGCCCCTACGAGCAGTACTTC. This encodes CASSEGLAGPYEQYF.